These 7 T cell receptor beta chains came from one sample sequenced in a study of regulatory T cells in long-lasting Graves disease. Noted time point: newly diagnosed GD, antithyroid drugs for less than 3 months. The TCR library was prepared using RNA isolated from PBMCs. Assembly of TCR beta libraries relied on iRepertoire HTBI primers together with Arm-PCR of CDR3 regions. MiXCR was run by TCRdb on the multiplex PCR reads, yielding one entry per CDR3 protein. The table records 360,000 or so distinct CDR3 sequences, 12% of them present only once. These data were also filed under a second study, of T cells in Graves' hyperthyroidism and ophthalmopathy.

The material sequenced was peripheral blood mononuclear cells (PBMCs), taken at new diagnosis, from a patient treated with antithyroid drugs. The receptor set was obtained from a woman aged 18-29 years with Graves disease.

This clonotype was counted many times. J is TRBJ2-7 and V is TRBV15; a weak D match, TRBD1 (5 bases). Germline values: CDR1 LNHNV, CDR2 YYDKDF (reference sequence). Trimming shortened V by 4 bases and J by 1 base, and 14 bases separated the two germline ends. There are 15 residues in the CDR3. CDR3 region: CATSIGQGGSYEQYV. In DNA, the CDR3 is TGTGCCACCAGCATCGGGCAGGGCGGTTCCTACGAGCAGTACGTC.

This clonotype was recorded many times. The chain combines TRBV28 with TRBJ1-2, with TRBD1 identical over 9 bases. With V trimmed by 8 bases and J by 4 bases, 5 bases remained unmatched. The germline V gene encodes CDR1 MDHEN and CDR2 SYDVKM. The CDR3 sequence is 13 residues long. CDR3 nucleotides: TGTGCCAGCCGGACAGGGGCGTCCTATGGCTACACCTTC. Translation gives CASRTGASYGYTF.

This clonotype was counted many times. This chain connects TRBV15 to TRBJ2-5, with D tentatively TRBD2 (6 bases). V was clipped by 0 bases and J by 5 bases, with 13 bases between them. Germline values: CDR1 LNHNV, CDR2 YYDKDF (reference sequence). The length of the CDR3 is 15 residues. CDR3 in DNA: TGTGCCACCAGCAGAGATCAAGGAGGGGTCGAGACCCAGTACTTC. Protein product: CATSRDQGGVETQYF.

This clonotype occurred many times. The chain is built from TRBV19 and TRBJ2-7, with a tentative D call TRBD1 (7 bases). Trimming stripped 5 bases from V and 0 bases from J, with 14 bases between. The CDR3 loop spans 15 amino acids. Per the germline V gene, CDR1 is LNHDA and CDR2 is SQIVND (reference sequence). The CDR3 nucleotides read TGTGCCAGTAGTGGAGGGACAGCAAACTCCTACGAGCAGTACTTC. Its translation: CASSGGTANSYEQYF.

In this sample, this clonotype turned up many times. The chain couples TRBV18 to TRBJ2-7; D assignment may be TRBD1 or TRBD2 (5 bases each). Trimming took 3 bases from V and 3 from J, leaving 12 bases between them. From germline, CDR1 is KGHSH and CDR2 LQKENI. This CDR3 is built from 14 residues. CDR3 coding DNA: TGTGCCAGCTCACCGAGGCAGGGAGTCTACGAGCAGTACTTC. Protein product: CASSPRQGVYEQYF.

About this clonotype itself: At one end, the junction sequence differs from germline, possibly due to a read error. This sequence joins TRBV28 and TRBJ2-1; no reliable D call. This CDR3 region has 16 residues. In germline, CDR1 is MDHEN, CDR2 SYDVKM. CDR3 coding DNA: TGTGCCAGCAGTTTCGCTCGACAAAGCTCCTACGATGAGCAGTTCTTC. Amino acid sequence: CASSFARQSSYDEQFF.

V is TRBV20-1 and J is TRBJ2-5, with 7 bases lining up with TRBD2. The germline CDR1 and CDR2 sequences are DFQATT and SNEGSKA (reference sequence). V lost 3 bases, J lost 5 bases, and 15 bases stayed unmatched. The CDR3 covers 16 residues. Here the CDR3 reads CSARGLRERGRETQYF. CDR3 nucleotides: TGCAGTGCTAGGGGGTTGCGGGAGAGGGGAAGGGAGACCCAGTACTTC.